The source of this T cell receptor (beta chain) is a study of blood T cells in healthy people across ages. V was trimmed by 4 bases and J by 2 bases, leaving 17 bases between them. The CDR3 has 16 amino acids. The germline V gene has CDR1 MGHRA and CDR2 YSYEKL. It was with a sample-barcoded 5' primer and a J-beta primer mix that a second PCR of about 7 to 12 cycles was run. MiXCR, run by TCRdb on the 5' RACE reads, gives a single entry per CDR3 protein. The sample consists of hundreds of thousands of distinct CDR3 sequences, roughly 32% of them appearing once. The sequence came from a woman over 75 in good health. V usage is TRBV4-1 and J usage is TRBJ1-1, with D tentatively TRBD1 (6 bases). Sequenced sample: blood. Here the CDR3 reads CASSLGGGGRNTEAFF. The DNA of the CDR3 is TGCGCCAGCAGCCTAGGAGGGGGGGGTCGAAACACTGAAGCTTTCTTT.